The 14 T cell receptor beta chains reported below all come from one sample, sequenced in a study of T-cell reconstitution after alpha-beta-depleted transplantation in children. Unique molecular identifiers were built into the TCRbeta library. TCRdb re-analysed the PCR reads in MiXCR, keeping a single row per CDR3 protein. The sample has about 540,000 distinct CDR3 sequences, around 17% seen once. The sample was PBMCs from the stem cell graft donor, taken from the stem cell graft. These receptor sequences come from a human donor who donated a stem cell graft to a child with acute lymphoblastic leukemia.

The sample holds a few counts of this clonotype. The rearrangement uses TRBV9 and TRBJ2-3; 10 bases are shared with TRBD2. The V segment lost 3 bases and the J segment 7 bases; nucleotides outside the gene matches: 8. Germline CDR1 and CDR2: SGDLS and YYNGEE. This CDR3 comprises 15 residues. The CDR3 DNA reads TGTGCCAGCAGCGCAAGCGGGGGGGGCAGGAATACGCAGTATTTT. Translating it yields CASSASGGGRNTQYF.

This clonotype was counted between two and nine times. The genes are TRBV12-3 or TRBV12-4 and TRBJ1-2; perhaps TRBD1 as D (5 bases). The CDR3 is 18 residues long. Deletions cut 7 bases from V and 8 bases from J, with 32 bases between. CDR3 amino acids: CASISRSGPRWPGRGYTF. CDR3 coding DNA: TGTGCCAGCATCTCGAGGTCGGGACCGAGATGGCCTGGTCGGGGCTACACCTTC.

The chain combines TRBV27 with TRBJ2-3; D not resolved. Germline assignment: CDR1 MNHEY and CDR2 SMNVEV (reference sequence). There are 12 residues in the CDR3. Trimming removed 7 bases at V and 3 bases at J, with 8 bases between. The CDR3 nucleotides are TGTGCCAGCACCTCCTTGACAGATACGCAGTATTTT. Its protein is CASTSLTDTQYF.

This sequence joins TRBV7-8 and TRBJ2-7, with TRBD1 matching 9 bases. The CDR3 is 15 amino acids. V gave up 4 bases and J gave up 5 bases; unmatched junction bases: 9. From germline, CDR1 is SGHVS and CDR2 FQNEAQ. The CDR3 DNA is TGTGCCAGCAGCTCACGGGACAGGGACCCACACGAGCAGTACTTC. This gives the protein CASSSRDRDPHEQYF.

The chain links TRBV18 to TRBJ1-1, with D tentatively TRBD1 (5 bases). Germline V gene data show CDR1 as KGHSH and CDR2 as LQKENI. Trimming stripped 2 bases from V and 0 bases from J, with 13 bases between. CDR3 length: 16 amino acids. Here the CDR3 DNA reads TGTGCCAGCTCACCAGCCAGAGGGGCGATGAACACTGAAGCTTTCTTT. As protein: CASSPARGAMNTEAFF.

This clonotype has only a few counts. This chain uses TRBV5-1 with TRBJ1-4; D call uncertain. V lost 0 bases and J lost 5, with 11 bases in between. The germline V gene encodes CDR1 SGHRS and CDR2 YFSETQ. CDR3 length: 15 residues. CDR3 DNA: TGCGCCAGCAGCTTGGACTTTGTCACAAATGAAAAACTGTTTTTT. Translation gives CASSLDFVTNEKLFF.

This clonotype showed up just a few times. The chain recombines TRBV9 with TRBJ1-2, with 7 bases matching TRBD1. The germline gives CDR1 SGDLS, CDR2 YYNGEE. CDR3 size: 16 residues. V shed 4 bases and J 3 bases; nucleotides not matched to a gene: 12. CDR3 DNA: TGTGCCAGCAGCAAGACAGGGACCGGGAGTGACTATGGCTACACCTTC. Residues: CASSKTGTGSDYGYTF.

This clonotype was detected once. The chain has TRBV9 and TRBJ2-5; tentative D call: TRBD1 (6 bases). Germline-derived CDR1 and CDR2 are SGDLS and YYNGEE. The length of the CDR3 is 14 residues. The germline V and J ends were trimmed by 3 bases and 5 bases, with 14 bases remaining between them. The CDR3 region has the DNA TGTGCCAGCAGCGGGTTCAGGGGCGGGGAGACCCAGTACTTC. Its protein product is CASSGFRGGETQYF.

Only a few counts were recorded for this clonotype. The chain uses TRBV10-3 and TRBJ2-1; D is unclear. This CDR3 is built from 14 residues. The V gene's germline CDR1 is ENHRY and CDR2 SYGVKD. The germline V and J ends were trimmed by 1 base and 0 bases, with 4 bases remaining between them. The CDR3 region is CAISELSSYNEQFF. DNA for the CDR3: TGTGCCATCAGTGAGTTGAGCTCCTACAATGAGCAGTTCTTC.

The genes are TRBV20-1 and TRBJ2-7, with 9 bases lining up with TRBD1. The CDR3 loop spans 14 amino acids. Germline V lookup: CDR1 DFQATT, CDR2 SNEGSKA (reference sequence). The trim removed 5 bases at V and 3 bases at J, leaving 8 bases unmatched. CDR3 nucleotides: TGCAGTGCTCGGGACAGGGATGGGGTCTACGAGCAGTACTTC. Protein sequence: CSARDRDGVYEQYF.

This clonotype was seen more than once but under ten times. The chain couples TRBV20-1 to TRBJ2-3; D remains unclear. This CDR3 is built from 13 residues. V gave up 5 bases and J gave up 2 bases, with 11 bases separating them. Germline assignment: CDR1 DFQATT and CDR2 SNEGSKA (reference sequence). The CDR3 coding sequence is TGCAGTGCTTCTCTACCGACCACAGATACGCAGTATTTT. It codes for CSASLPTTDTQYF.

J is TRBJ2-7 and V is TRBV6-1; weak D call: TRBD1 (5 bases). Germline V lookup: CDR1 MNHNS, CDR2 SASEGT. The germline V and J ends were trimmed by 2 bases and 7 bases, with 15 bases remaining between them. This CDR3 is built from 14 residues. CDR3 sequence (DNA): TGTGCCAGCAGTGAAATGGCAGGGTTCACGGAGCAGTACTTC. Translation: CASSEMAGFTEQYF.

A few counts support this clonotype. Written as DNA, the CDR3 is TGTGCCAGCAGCTTAGTATTCTTTGGCAAATCTGGAAACACCATATATTTT. Amino acid sequence: CASSLVFFGKSGNTIYF. The V call is TRBV7-8, the J call TRBJ1-3, with D unresolved. Between the trimmed V and J ends, which lost 1 base and 1 base, there was a span of 14 bases. The CDR3 is 17 amino acids. Germline CDR1 is SGHVS and CDR2 is FQNEAQ.

This clonotype was counted only a few times. The chain has TRBV18 and TRBJ1-2; a possible D gene is TRBD1 (5 bases). The germline V gene encodes CDR1 KGHSH and CDR2 LQKENI. V was cut by 2 bases and J by 0 bases, with 10 bases left in between. This CDR3 is built from 15 residues. CDR3 coding DNA: TGTGCCAGCTCACCAGACAGCTACTCTAACTATGGCTACACCTTC. Its translation: CASSPDSYSNYGYTF.